This T cell receptor beta chain is drawn from a study of regulatory T cells in long-lasting Graves disease. As to time point: persistent/refractory GD, antithyroid drugs over 5 years with positive TRAb. Generation of the TCR library employed RNA extracted from PBMCs. CDR3 regions were amplified by Arm-PCR using iRepertoire HTBI primers to build TCR beta libraries. MiXCR, applied by TCRdb to the multiplex PCR reads, yields one record per CDR3 protein. The data contain 390,000 or so distinct CDR3 sequences, roughly 25% of them singletons. This clonotype was seen only a few times. Trimming removed 2 bases from V and 4 bases from J, with 12 bases in between. This CDR3 has 14 residues. Germline V CDR1 and CDR2: DFQATT, SNEGSKA (reference sequence).

The V gene is TRBV20-1, the J gene TRBJ1-3, with no clear D. The TCR was taken from a woman aged 40 to 50 with Graves disease. Sequencing used peripheral blood mononuclear cells (PBMCs), obtained when the disease was refractory, from a patient treated with antithyroid drugs. The CDR3 DNA follows: TGCAGTGCTAGACTTACGGGATGGGGAAACACCATATATTTT. This codes for CSARLTGWGNTIYF.